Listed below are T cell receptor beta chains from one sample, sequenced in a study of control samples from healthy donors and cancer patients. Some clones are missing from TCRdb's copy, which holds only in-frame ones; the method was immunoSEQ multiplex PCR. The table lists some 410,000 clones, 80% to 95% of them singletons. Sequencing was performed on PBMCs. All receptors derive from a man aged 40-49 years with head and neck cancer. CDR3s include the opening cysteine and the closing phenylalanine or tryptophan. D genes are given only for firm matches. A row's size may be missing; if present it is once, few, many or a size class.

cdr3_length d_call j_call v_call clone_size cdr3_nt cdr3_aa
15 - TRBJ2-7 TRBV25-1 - TGTGCCAGCAGTGAATTAGGGAACAGGCTCGGCGAGCAGTACTTC CASSELGNRLGEQYF
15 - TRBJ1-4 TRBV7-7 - TGTGCTAGCAGCTACCGGGACACAGAAAATGAAAAACTGTTTTTT CASSYRDTENEKLFF
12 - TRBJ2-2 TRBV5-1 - TGCGCCACCCGAGTTGGAACCGGGGAGCTGTTTTTT CATRVGTGELFF
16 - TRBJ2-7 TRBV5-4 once TGTGCCAGCAGCTTGGATGGGGACCCGGGAATCTACGAGCAGTACTTC CASSLDGDPGIYEQYF
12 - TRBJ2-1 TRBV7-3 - TGTGCCAGCAGCTTAACAGGCTATGAGCAGTTCTTC CASSLTGYEQFF
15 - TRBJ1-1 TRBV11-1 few TGTGCCAGCAGCCCACCGGGAATATCGAACACTGAAGCTTTCTTT CASSPPGISNTEAFF
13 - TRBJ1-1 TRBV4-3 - TGCGCCAGCGCCCCCCGCTCGAACACTGAAGCTTTCTTT CASAPRSNTEAFF
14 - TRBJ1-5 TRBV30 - TGTGCCTGGGAGCCGGGGCAGGGGAATCAGCCCCAGCATTTT CAWEPGQGNQPQHF
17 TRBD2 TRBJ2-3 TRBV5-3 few TGTGCCAGAAGCTTGGTGTCGACTAGCGGTATCACAGATACGCAGTATTTT CARSLVSTSGITDTQYF
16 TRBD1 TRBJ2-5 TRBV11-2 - TGTGCCAGCAGGGCCGGGACAGGGTTCCTCCAAGAGACCCAGTACTTC CASRAGTGFLQETQYF
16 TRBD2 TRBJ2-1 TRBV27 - TGTGCCAGCAGTCCGAACAGCGGGGTTAACTACAATGAGCAGTTCTTC CASSPNSGVNYNEQFF
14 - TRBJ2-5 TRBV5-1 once TGCGCCAGCAGCCGTATGGCTGAACAAGAGACCCAGTACTTC CASSRMAEQETQYF
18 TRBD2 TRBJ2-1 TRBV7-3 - TGTGCCAGCAGCTACCAAAACTCCGGGACTAGGGGATACAATGAGCAGTTCTTC CASSYQNSGTRGYNEQFF
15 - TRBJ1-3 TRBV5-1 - TGCGCCAGCAGCGCTGGGGGCAGCTCTGGAAACACCATATATTTT CASSAGGSSGNTIYF
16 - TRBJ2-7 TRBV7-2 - TGTGCCAGCAGCTTAGGGCCCGGGGGCTTCCCCTACGAGCAGTACTTC CASSLGPGGFPYEQYF
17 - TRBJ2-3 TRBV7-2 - TGTGCCAGCAGCTCACGGAGGGCACAGGGGAGCACAGATACGCAGTATTTT CASSSRRAQGSTDTQYF
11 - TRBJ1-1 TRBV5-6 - TGTGCCAGCGGAACCGACACTGAAGCTTTCTTT CASGTDTEAFF
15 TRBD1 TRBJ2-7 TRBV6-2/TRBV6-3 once TGTGCCAGCAGTCCCCTTGGGACAGGGTTCTACGAGCAGTACTTC CASSPLGTGFYEQYF
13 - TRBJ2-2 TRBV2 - TGTGCCAGCACGGCGAGGGGCACCGGGGAGCTGTTTTTT CASTARGTGELFF
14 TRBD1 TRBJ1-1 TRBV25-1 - TGTGCCAGCAGTGTTCCAGGGGGCCTAACTGAAGCTTTCTTT CASSVPGGLTEAFF
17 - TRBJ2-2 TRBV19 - TGTGCCAGTAGTATTCAGGGGACCCTAGGGAACACCGGGGAGCTGTTTTTT CASSIQGTLGNTGELFF
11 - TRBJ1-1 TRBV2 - TGTGCCAGCGCACAGGAGACTGAAGCTTTCTTT CASAQETEAFF
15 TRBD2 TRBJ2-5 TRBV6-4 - TGTGCCAGCAGTGTAGGGAGGGGCCTCCAAGAGACCCAGTACTTC CASSVGRGLQETQYF
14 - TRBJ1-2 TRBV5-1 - TGCGCCAGCAGCCCGGGACGGGAGGCCGACGGCTACACCTTC CASSPGREADGYTF
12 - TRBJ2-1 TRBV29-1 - TGCAGCGCCGGGGGCGGGCCCAATGAGCAGTTCTTC CSAGGGPNEQFF
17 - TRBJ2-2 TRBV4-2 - TGTGCCAGCAGCCATGGAGGGACAGACTTAATCACCGGGGAGCTGTTTTTT CASSHGGTDLITGELFF
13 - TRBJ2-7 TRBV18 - TGTGCCAGCTCACCACCGGGGCTTTACGAGCAGTACTTC CASSPPGLYEQYF
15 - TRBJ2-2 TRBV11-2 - TGTGCCAGCAGCTCCGGGACCGCCTTCACCGGGGAGCTGTTTTTT CASSSGTAFTGELFF
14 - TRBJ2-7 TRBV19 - TGTGCCAGTAGTACAGAGACCGGTACCTACGAGCAGTACTTC CASSTETGTYEQYF
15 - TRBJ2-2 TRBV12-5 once TGTGCTAGTGGTTTAGCAGGGACGAACACCGGGGAGCTGTTTTTT CASGLAGTNTGELFF
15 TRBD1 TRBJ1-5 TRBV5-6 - TGTGCCAGCAGCTTGGGGACAGGGAAGGGAAAGCCCCAGCATTTT CASSLGTGKGKPQHF
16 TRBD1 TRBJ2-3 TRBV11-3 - TGTGCCAGCAGCCCCCGGGGACAGGTAAGCACAGATACGCAGTATTTT CASSPRGQVSTDTQYF
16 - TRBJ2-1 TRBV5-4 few TGTGCCAGCAGCTCCCCAGGGGCTCGGTCCTACAATGAGCAGTTCTTC CASSSPGARSYNEQFF
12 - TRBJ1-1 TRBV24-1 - TGTGCCACCAAGATAGGTAACACTGAAGCTTTCTTT CATKIGNTEAFF
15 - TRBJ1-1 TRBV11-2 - TGTGCCAGCAGCCCCTGGAGAACAACGAACACTGAAGCTTTCTTT CASSPWRTTNTEAFF
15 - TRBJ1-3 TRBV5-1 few TGCGCCAGCAGCCTGGATCAGGGTGGTGGAAACACCATATATTTT CASSLDQGGGNTIYF
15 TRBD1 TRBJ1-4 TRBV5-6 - TGTGCCAGCAGCTTGTGGGGACAGGGTAAAGAAAAACTGTTTTTT CASSLWGQGKEKLFF
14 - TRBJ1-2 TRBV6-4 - TGTGCCAGCAGTGACCCAACCGGGACAAGGCCGCCTACCTTC CASSDPTGTRPPTF
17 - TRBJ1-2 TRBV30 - TGTGCCTGGAGTCGTTGGACATATTATGGAACTAACTATGGCTACACCTTC CAWSRWTYYGTNYGYTF
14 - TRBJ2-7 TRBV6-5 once TGTGCCAGCAGTCCGGACCCGAGCTCCTACGAGCAGTACTTC CASSPDPSSYEQYF
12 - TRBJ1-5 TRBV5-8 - TGTGCCAGCAGCTTCAGGGGACAGCCCCAGCATTTT CASSFRGQPQHF
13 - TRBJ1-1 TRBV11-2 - TGTGCCAGCAGCCCTCCGGGGAACACTGAAGCTTTCTTT CASSPPGNTEAFF
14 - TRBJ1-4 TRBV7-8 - TGTGCCAGCAGCTTTATGCCGGCCAATGAAAAACTGTTTTTT CASSFMPANEKLFF
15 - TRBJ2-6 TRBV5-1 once TGCGCCAGCAGCCCGACGTTCTCTGGGGCCAACGTCCTGACTTTC CASSPTFSGANVLTF
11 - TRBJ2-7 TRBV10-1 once TGCGCCAAATCGGGATTCTACGAGCAGTACTTC CAKSGFYEQYF
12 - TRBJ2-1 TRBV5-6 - TGTGCCAGCAGCTTGGGGGGGAGCGAGCAGTTCTTC CASSLGGSEQFF
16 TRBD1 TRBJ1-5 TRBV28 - TGTGCCAGCAGTTCTCCGAATGGGACAGGCAATCAGCCCCAGCATTTT CASSSPNGTGNQPQHF
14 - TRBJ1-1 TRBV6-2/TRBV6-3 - TGTGCCAGCAGTTATGCGGCGGTAAACACTGAAGCTTTCTTT CASSYAAVNTEAFF
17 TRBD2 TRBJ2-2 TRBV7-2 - TGTGCCAGCAGCTTAGATCTCGGGAGGGCCGGCGGCGGGGAGCTGTTTTTT CASSLDLGRAGGGELFF
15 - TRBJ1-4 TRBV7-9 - TGTGCCAGCAGCTCCCCAGGAACAACTAATGAAAAACTGTTTTTT CASSSPGTTNEKLFF
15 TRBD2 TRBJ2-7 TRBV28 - TGTGCCAGCAGTTCCTCTAGCGGGAGCTCCTACGAGCAGTACTTC CASSSSSGSSYEQYF
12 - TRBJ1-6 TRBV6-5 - TGTGCCAGCAGTTTCAGGGATTCACCCCTCCACTTT CASSFRDSPLHF
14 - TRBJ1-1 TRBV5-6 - TGTGCCAGCAGCTTGGATTTTCGGGATTCTGAAGCTTTCTTT CASSLDFRDSEAFF
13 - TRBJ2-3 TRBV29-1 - TGCAGCGTTGAAGGGCGGCTCACAGATACGCAGTATTTT CSVEGRLTDTQYF
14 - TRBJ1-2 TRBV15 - TGTGCCACCAGCAGAGACCCGGGGGCGGGCGGCTACACCTTC CATSRDPGAGGYTF
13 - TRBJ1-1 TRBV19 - TGTGCCAGTAGTATGGGGGGGGACACTGAAGCTTTCTTT CASSMGGDTEAFF
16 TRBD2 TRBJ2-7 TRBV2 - TGTGCCAGCAAACAATCTAGCGGGAGTTCCACCTACGAGCAGTACTTC CASKQSSGSSTYEQYF